These 25 T cell receptor beta chains share one sample of origin, sequenced in a study of regulatory T cells in long-lasting Graves disease. Time point given: persistent/refractory GD, antithyroid drugs over 5 years with positive TRAb. Extracted PBMC RNA gave rise to the TCR library. Relying on iRepertoire HTBI primers and Arm-PCR of CDR3 regions, the team built TCR beta libraries. TCRdb called the multiplex PCR reads again in MiXCR, with one record for every CDR3 protein. The table has some 370,000 distinct CDR3 sequences, roughly 25% seen once; the top ten hold 25% to 35%. The material was peripheral blood mononuclear cells (PBMCs), obtained when the disease was refractory, from a patient treated with antithyroid drugs. The source of these receptors is a woman aged 35 to 49 with Graves disease.

A few counts support this clonotype. V gene TRBV2 combines with J gene TRBJ1-1, with 7 positions matching TRBD1. The CDR3 is 14 residues long. Germline V gene lookup returns CDR1 SNHLY and CDR2 FYNNEI. J lost 7 bases, V lost 4 bases, and 9 bases had no gene match. For the CDR3, the DNA is TGTGCCAGCAGTGCCGACAGGGATCGAAATGAAGCTTTCTTT. This gives the protein CASSADRDRNEAFF. The variable domain in full, completed from reference TRBV2 and TRBJ1-1, reads EPEVTQTPSHQVTQMGQEVILRCVPISNHLYFYWYRQILGQKVEFLVSFYNNEISEKSEIFDDQFSVERPDGSNFTLKIRSTKLEDSAMYFCASSADRDRNEAFFGQGTRLTVV.

Details on this clonotype: A much bigger clone sits one base away, suggesting this may be a read error. This chain connects TRBV3-1 to TRBJ1-1; tentative D call: TRBD1 (6 bases). The germline V gene encodes CDR1 LGHDT and CDR2 YNNKEL (reference sequence). V gave up 8 bases and J gave up 5 bases, with 9 bases separating them. The length of the CDR3 is 11 residues. The CDR3: CASAGATEAFF. The CDR3 DNA reads TGTGCCAGCGCAGGGGCTACTGAAGCTTTCTTT.

This clonotype occurred many times. The chain is built from TRBV6-2 or TRBV6-3 and TRBJ2-7; 8 bases match TRBD1. Germline CDR1 MNHEY, CDR2 SVGEGT. With V trimmed by 8 bases and J by 3 bases, 6 bases remained unmatched. The CDR3 runs to 13 residues. CDR3 DNA sequence: TGTGCCAGCGGACAGGGTCACCTCTACGAGCAGTACTTC. It encodes CASGQGHLYEQYF.

This chain uses TRBV4-1 with TRBJ1-4, with 9 bases matching TRBD1. Trimming removed 4 bases from V and 7 bases from J; junction bases left unmatched: 7. The CDR3 covers 15 residues. Germline lookup yields CDR1 MGHRA and CDR2 YSYEKL. The DNA of the CDR3 is TGCGCCAGCAGCCGCCTGACAGGGGGTGGTGAAAAACTGTTTTTT. Its protein is CASSRLTGGGEKLFF.

This chain connects TRBV11-2 to TRBJ1-4; 7 bases line up with TRBD1. The CDR3 is 14 residues long. Germline-derived CDR1 and CDR2 are SGHAT and FQNNGV. J lost 6 bases, V lost 1 base, and 2 bases had no gene match. The chain's CDR3 is CASSLVDRDEKLFF. The DNA of the CDR3 is TGTGCCAGCAGCTTAGTTGACAGGGATGAAAAACTGTTTTTT.

This clonotype was seen only a few times. The CDR3 loop is CASSQAIDFGLPQETQYF. CDR3 in DNA: TGTGCCAGCAGCCAAGCGATCGATTTTGGACTACCCCAAGAGACCCAGTACTTC. V is TRBV3-1 and J is TRBJ2-5, with a weak D call TRBD2 (6 bases). The CDR3 extends over 18 amino acids. Germline assignment: CDR1 LGHDT and CDR2 YNNKEL (reference sequence). Trimming left V 1 base short and J 1 base short, with 19 bases between.

The chain is built from TRBV9 and TRBJ1-5, with TRBD1 matching 8 bases. Germline CDR1 reads SGDLS; CDR2 reads YYNGEE. Losses at the gene ends were 1 base for V and 5 bases for J; bases not matched to a gene: 5. This CDR3 contains 15 residues. The CDR3 DNA is TGTGCCAGCAGCGTACAGGGGGCCTCTCATCAGCCCCAGCATTTT. It yields the protein CASSVQGASHQPQHF.

This clonotype appeared many times. At one end, the junction sequence differs from germline, possibly due to a read error. For the CDR3, the DNA is TGCAGTGCAAGAGGGGGAGAGGGCTACGAGCAGTACTTC. Residues: CSARGGEGYEQYF. This chain links TRBV20-1 with TRBJ2-7; weak D call: TRBD1 (6 bases). CDR1 DFQATT and CDR2 SNEGSKA come from the germline V gene (reference sequence). This CDR3 has 13 amino acids.

This clonotype has ten or more counts. The chain links TRBV7-8 to TRBJ2-5; the D gene is possibly TRBD1 (6 bases). V gave up 5 bases and J gave up 0 bases, with 16 bases separating them. Germline-derived CDR1 and CDR2 are SGHVS and FQNEAQ. The CDR3 sequence is 16 residues long. CDR3 loop: CASSPRPDRYQETQYF. CDR3 DNA: TGTGCCAGCAGCCCCCGGCCTGACAGGTACCAAGAGACCCAGTACTTC.

This rearrangement joins TRBV28 to TRBJ2-3, with 14 bases that match TRBD2. The V gene's germline CDR1 is MDHEN and CDR2 SYDVKM. The V and J ends lost 4 bases and 2 bases, in that order; junction bases with no gene match: 20. The CDR3 consists of 22 residues. The CDR3: CASSSSTSGRVFDPPDTDTQYF. The CDR3 DNA reads as TGTGCCAGCAGTTCATCGACTAGCGGGAGGGTTTTTGACCCCCCTGACACAGATACGCAGTATTTT. The whole variable domain, filled in from reference TRBV28 and TRBJ2-3, reads DVKVTQSSRYLVKRTGEKVFLECVQDMDHENMFWYRQDPGLGLRLIYFSYDVKMKEKGDIPEGYSVSREKKERFSLILESASTNQTSMYLCASSSSTSGRVFDPPDTDTQYFGPGTRLTVL.

V and J are TRBV6-1 and TRBJ2-6, with D unresolved. The CDR3 is made up of 15 amino acids. Trimming removed 5 bases at V and 0 bases at J, with 8 bases between. Germline V gene sequence: CDR1 MNHNS, CDR2 SASEGT. CDR3 DNA: TGTGCCAGCAGTCCCAGCAGCTCTGGGGCCAACGTCCTGACTTTC. Translation: CASSPSSSGANVLTF.

This clonotype was counted ten times or more. The chain carries TRBV12-3 or TRBV12-4 and TRBJ2-7; D uncertain. Trimming removed 6 bases at V and 5 bases at J, with 14 bases between. The CDR3 totals 13 residues. The DNA of the CDR3 is TGTGCCAGCAGCCCCGCGTCGAGGAACGAGCAGTACTTC. Translated, it gives CASSPASRNEQYF.

A remark on this clonotype: It is likely a read error: a sequence one base away is far more abundant. The chain links TRBV9 to TRBJ2-1; no firm D call. Trimming pared 0 bases from V and 10 bases from J, leaving 11 bases between. The CDR3 has 13 residues. Per the germline V gene, CDR1 is SGDLS and CDR2 is YYNGEE. CDR3 bases: TGTGCCAGCAGCGTAGGCAGCTACTACGAGCAGTTCTTC. It translates to CASSVGSYYEQFF.

In this sample, this clonotype turned up a few times. The rearrangement joins TRBV28 to TRBJ2-2, with 7 bases lining up with TRBD1. The germline V gene has CDR1 MDHEN and CDR2 SYDVKM. V lost 4 bases and J lost 0; bases outside the gene matches: 5. This CDR3 has 16 residues. The chain's CDR3 is CASSYTTGANTGELFF. For the CDR3, the DNA is TGTGCCAGCAGTTACACCACAGGGGCGAACACCGGGGAGCTGTTTTTT.

The V gene is TRBV15, the J gene TRBJ1-5, with D perhaps matching TRBD1 (5 bases). The CDR3 loop spans 13 amino acids. Germline CDR1 LNHNV, CDR2 YYDKDF (reference sequence). V gave up 3 bases and J gave up 4 bases, with 7 bases separating them. CDR3 sequence (DNA): TGTGCCACCAGCAGCGACAGAAATCAGCCCCAGCATTTT. Amino acid sequence: CATSSDRNQPQHF.

V and J are TRBV27 and TRBJ2-7, with 10 bases aligning to TRBD2. Germline V lookup: CDR1 MNHEY, CDR2 SMNVEV (reference sequence). This CDR3 comprises 14 residues. The V and J ends lost 6 bases and 5 bases, in that order; junction bases with no gene match: 7. Written as DNA, the CDR3 is TGTGCCAGCAGGAATCTAGCGGGAGAGGACGAGCAGTACTTC. Its translation: CASRNLAGEDEQYF.

The sample holds a few counts of this clonotype. The chain links TRBV13 to TRBJ1-3; D is unclear. The CDR3 consists of 12 residues. The V gene's germline CDR1 is PRHDT and CDR2 FYEKMQ (reference sequence). With 8 bases removed from V and 4 bases from J, the gap between germline ends came to 9 bases. CDR3 in amino acids: CASPGGGNTIYF. The DNA of the CDR3 is TGTGCCAGCCCCGGCGGAGGAAACACCATATATTTT.

The chain recombines TRBV20-1 with TRBJ2-1; D ambiguous. This CDR3 contains 11 residues. V was clipped by 3 bases and J by 10 bases, with 10 bases between them. Germline CDR1 and CDR2: DFQATT and SNEGSKA (reference sequence). CDR3 bases: TGCAGTGCTAGGACACTCATGGAGCAGTTCTTC. This gives the protein CSARTLMEQFF.

This clonotype was observed many times. The V gene is TRBV2, the J gene TRBJ2-7; D is ambiguous. The CDR3 consists of 14 residues. Trimming stripped 6 bases from V and 7 bases from J, with 19 bases between. The germline V gene has CDR1 SNHLY and CDR2 FYNNEI. This CDR3 reads CASSPSALPWEQYF. In DNA form, the CDR3 reads TGTGCCAGCAGCCCCTCTGCTTTACCCTGGGAGCAGTACTTC.

This clonotype was seen repeatedly, ten times or more. The V and J genes are TRBV29-1 and TRBJ2-5; D is unclear. The CDR3 is 11 amino acids. Germline V gene sequence: CDR1 SQVTM, CDR2 ANQGSEA. V was trimmed by 6 bases and J by 1 base, leaving 6 bases between them. The CDR3 nucleotides read TGCAGCGTGCGGATCCAAGAGACCCAGTACTTC. Translating gives CSVRIQETQYF.

This clonotype showed up many times. The gene calls are TRBV7-9 and TRBJ1-4; D unresolved. CDR3 length: 15 residues. V lost 3 bases to trimming and J lost 5 bases, with 13 bases between them. From germline, CDR1 is SEHNR and CDR2 FQNEAQ (reference sequence). The CDR3 loop reads CASSLLPGRNEKLFF. CDR3 nucleotide sequence: TGTGCCAGCAGCTTGCTACCGGGAAGAAATGAAAAACTGTTTTTT. Using reference TRBV7-9 and TRBJ1-4 for the parts outside the CDR3, the full variable domain is DTGVSQNPRHKITKRGQNVTFRCDPISEHNRLYWYRQTLGQGPEFLTYFQNEAQLEKSRLLSDRFSAERPKGSFSTLEIQRTEQGDSAMYLCASSLLPGRNEKLFFGSGTQLSVL.

This clonotype was counted a few times. The chain uses TRBV5-1 and TRBJ1-1; D is ambiguous. V was trimmed by 4 bases and J by 3 bases, leaving 16 bases between them. Per the germline V gene, CDR1 is SGHRS and CDR2 is YFSETQ. The CDR3 length is 15 residues. The CDR3, as DNA: TGCGCCAGCAGCCCAAGAGATGACTTCCACACTGAAGCTTTCTTT. This encodes CASSPRDDFHTEAFF.

At least ten counts were recorded for this clonotype. V is TRBV7-2 and J is TRBJ2-5; 7 nucleotides match TRBD2. CDR1 is SGHTA and CDR2 is FQGNSA in the germline V gene. The CDR3 is 16 residues long. Losses at the gene ends were 1 base for V and 4 bases for J; bases not matched to a gene: 9. The CDR3 loop reads CASSLGPGLDGETQYF. CDR3 nucleotide sequence: TGTGCCAGCAGCTTAGGCCCCGGACTAGATGGAGAGACCCAGTACTTC.

This clonotype was seen many times. The chain couples TRBV28 to TRBJ1-1; 9 positions agree with TRBD1. The germline gives CDR1 MDHEN, CDR2 SYDVKM. The ends lost 1 base at V and 7 bases at J; junction bases unmatched: 10. The CDR3 consists of 16 residues. Written as DNA, the CDR3 is TGTGCCAGCAGTTTATATATAACAGGGGGCTCCGTTGAAGCTTTCTTT. This translates into CASSLYITGGSVEAFF.

The V and J genes are TRBV4-1 and TRBJ2-7, with a tentative D call TRBD1 (6 bases). Trimming left V 0 bases short and J 2 bases short, with 11 bases between. The germline CDR1 and CDR2 sequences are MGHRA and YSYEKL. This CDR3 region has 15 residues. CDR3 sequence (DNA): TGCGCCAGCAGCCAAGAACAGGGTAACCCCTACGAGCAGTACTTC. Protein sequence: CASSQEQGNPYEQYF.